This entry lists 23 T cell receptor beta chains sequenced from one sample in a study of cytomegalovirus exposure and HLA in healthy donors. Both 60 Vbeta primers and 13 Jbeta primers went into the PCR. Only in-frame clones appear in the TCRdb table, and some are missing; sequencing was by immunoSEQ multiplex PCR. The table lists some 190,000 clones, approximately 84% of them singletons. The sequenced sample consisted of PBMCs. These receptors originate from a female donor in good health and CMV-seronegative.

The chain has TRBV18 and TRBJ1-5; TRBD1 might be the D (6 bases). Between the trimmed V and J ends, which lost 1 base and 3 bases, there was a span of 13 bases. Germline V gene data show CDR1 as KGHSH and CDR2 as LQKENI. This CDR3 contains 16 residues. The CDR3 spells CASSPQSQGSNQPQHF. In DNA form, the CDR3 reads TGTGCCAGCTCACCACAAAGTCAGGGGTCCAATCAGCCCCAGCATTTT.

V gene TRBV4-1 combines with J gene TRBJ2-5; 8 bases map to TRBD1. The J call may be mistaken, given a closer DNA end match to TRBJ2-7. The CDR3 extends over 20 amino acids. The V gene's germline CDR1 is MGHRA and CDR2 YSYEKL. CDR3 loop: CASSQDPPRDRLLGYGEQYF. The CDR3 bases are TGCGCCAGCAGCCAAGATCCGCCTAGGGACAGGTTATTAGGGTACGGCGAGCAGTACTTC.

This chain links TRBV10-3 with TRBJ2-1; maybe TRBD2 (6 bases). The V end was cut by 3 bases, the J end by 0 bases, with 15 bases between. The CDR3 spans 17 residues. Germline V gene sequence: CDR1 ENHRY, CDR2 SYGVKD. CDR3 sequence (DNA): TGTGCCATCAGTGATCCCCCTGGGGGGAGCTCCTACAATGAGCAGTTCTTC. It yields the protein CAISDPPGGSSYNEQFF.

The count of this clone is one. J is TRBJ2-7 and V is TRBV11-2; 13 nucleotides agree with TRBD2. V gave up 5 bases and J gave up 0 bases; unmatched junction bases: 10. This CDR3 contains 18 residues. Germline values: CDR1 SGHAT, CDR2 FQNNGV. CDR3 sequence reads: CASSRGLAGYSSSYEQYF. The DNA of the CDR3 is TGTGCCAGCAGCAGGGGACTAGCGGGGTACTCTAGCTCCTACGAGCAGTACTTC.

The rearrangement links TRBV9 to TRBJ2-3, with D perhaps matching TRBD2 (6 bases). CDR1 SGDLS and CDR2 YYNGEE come from the germline V gene. CDR3 length equals 17 residues. V was cut by 1 base and J by 3 bases, with 18 bases left in between. The CDR3, as DNA: TGTGCCAGCAGCGTACTGGGCCGGGGGAGCCGAACAGATACGCAGTATTTT. Translated, it gives CASSVLGRGSRTDTQYF.

J is TRBJ2-7 and V is TRBV28; a weak D match, TRBD2 (5 bases). Trimming took off 3 bases at V and 0 bases at J, with 12 bases between the two ends. This CDR3 spans 15 amino acids. Germline CDR1 is MDHEN and CDR2 is SYDVKM. In DNA form, the CDR3 reads TGTGCCAGCAGTTTGTCGGGGTTGAGCTCCTACGAGCAGTACTTC. Protein: CASSLSGLSSYEQYF.

This clone was detected only a few times. This chain uses TRBV6-5 with TRBJ1-6; TRBD1 is a possible D gene (5 bases). Trimming took off 0 bases at V and 10 bases at J, with 13 bases between the two ends. Germline loops: CDR1 MNHEY, CDR2 SVGAGI. This CDR3 is built from 15 residues. The CDR3 loop reads CASSYSGRAGSPLHF. The DNA for the CDR3 is TGTGCCAGCAGTTACTCGGGCAGGGCAGGGTCACCCCTCCACTTT.

The chain is built from TRBV5-5 and TRBJ1-6, with 7 nucleotides matching TRBD1. Germline-derived CDR1 and CDR2 are SGHKS and YYEKEE (reference sequence). J gave up 3 bases and V 2 bases, and 2 bases lay outside the gene matches. The CDR3 totals 15 residues. The CDR3 DNA is TGTGCCAGCAGCTTACAGGGGCGCTATAATTCACCCCTCCACTTT. Protein: CASSLQGRYNSPLHF.

The rearrangement uses TRBV2 and TRBJ2-3, with a possible D match to TRBD1 (5 bases). The CDR3 is 15 residues long. CDR1 is SNHLY and CDR2 is FYNNEI in the germline V gene. Trimming removed 2 bases from V and 0 bases from J, with 9 bases in between. CDR3 residues: CASSEQTVSTDTQYF. The CDR3 DNA follows: TGTGCCAGCAGTGAACAGACAGTCAGCACAGATACGCAGTATTTT.

Details on this clone: A read error may produce the germline difference seen at one junction end. The chain is built from TRBV29-1 and TRBJ2-3; D unresolved. The CDR3 loop spans 13 amino acids. CDR1 is SQVTM and CDR2 is ANQGSEA in the germline V gene. As DNA, the CDR3 is TGCAGCCTTGACGGGTCCCGCACAGATACGCAGTATTTT. Translating it yields CSLDGSRTDTQYF.

This clone was observed once. J is TRBJ2-4 and V is TRBV5-1, with 8 nucleotides matching TRBD2. After removal of 4 bases from V and 5 bases from J, the junction contained 5 bases not matched to a gene. The CDR3 has 14 residues. CDR1 and CDR2 from the germline V gene are SGHRS and YFSETQ. This CDR3 reads CASSALAEQNIQYF. The CDR3 nucleotides are TGCGCCAGCAGCGCACTAGCGGAACAAAACATTCAGTACTTC.

V usage is TRBV20-1 and J usage is TRBJ2-3, with D uncertain. Germline V CDR1 and CDR2: DFQATT, SNEGSKA (reference sequence). V gave up 8 bases and J gave up 5 bases, with 11 bases separating them. The CDR3 loop spans 11 amino acids. The CDR3 sequence: CSNSIGDTQYF. For the CDR3, the DNA is TGCAGTAATAGTATTGGAGATACGCAGTATTTT.

This chain joins TRBV7-9 and TRBJ2-1; possibly TRBD2 for D (5 bases). Germline V gene sequence: CDR1 SEHNR, CDR2 FQNEAQ (reference sequence). V dropped 10 bases and J dropped 0 bases, with 10 bases sitting between them. CDR3 length: 13 amino acids. The CDR3 sequence is CAISGSSYNEQFF. The CDR3 nucleotides are TGTGCCATTTCGGGGAGCTCCTACAATGAGCAGTTCTTC.

This chain uses TRBV7-2 with TRBJ2-7; 10 nucleotides line up with TRBD1. Trimming at V came to 4 bases and at J to 3 bases, leaving 6 bases not matched to a gene. CDR1 and CDR2 (germline): SGHTA, FQGNSA. The CDR3 extends over 15 amino acids. CDR3 region: CASSWDRGNVYEQYF. The DNA for the CDR3 is TGTGCCAGCAGCTGGGACAGGGGAAACGTCTACGAGCAGTACTTC.

This chain links TRBV10-3 with TRBJ2-3, with D maybe TRBD2 (7 bases). Germline CDR1 is ENHRY and CDR2 is SYGVKD. With 6 bases removed from V and 3 bases from J, the gap between germline ends came to 13 bases. This CDR3 has 14 amino acids. CDR3 loop: CAIRGLGGTDTQYF. DNA of the CDR3: TGTGCCATCAGAGGACTAGGGGGAACAGATACGCAGTATTTT.

This clone came up a few times. The V gene is TRBV5-1, the J gene TRBJ2-5; 7 bases fit TRBD2. J lost 5 bases, V lost 5 bases, and 12 bases had no gene match. The CDR3 has 15 amino acids. From germline, CDR1 is SGHRS and CDR2 YFSETQ. CDR3 sequence: CASRRLGGGRETQYF. The CDR3 DNA reads as TGCGCCAGCAGAAGATTGGGGGGGGGACGGGAGACCCAGTACTTC.

This chain links TRBV2 with TRBJ1-1, with TRBD1 matching 7 bases. The trim removed 7 bases at V and 6 bases at J, leaving 5 bases unmatched. CDR1 is SNHLY, CDR2 FYNNEI, per germline. CDR3 size: 12 residues. DNA of the CDR3: TGTGCCAGCAAACTGACAGGGTCTGAAGCTTTCTTT. It is translated as CASKLTGSEAFF. Combining the CDR3 with reference TRBV2 and TRBJ1-1 gives the whole variable domain EPEVTQTPSHQVTQMGQEVILRCVPISNHLYFYWYRQILGQKVEFLVSFYNNEISEKSEIFDDQFSVERPDGSNFTLKIRSTKLEDSAMYFCASKLTGSEAFFGQGTRLTVV.

J is TRBJ1-1 and V is TRBV29-1, with a possible D match to TRBD1 (5 bases). This CDR3 has 8 amino acids. Germline-derived CDR1 and CDR2 are SQVTM and ANQGSEA. V was trimmed by 7 bases and J by 11 bases, leaving 8 bases between them. This CDR3 is CSAGGAFF. The DNA for the CDR3 is TGCAGCGCGGGGGGTGCTTTCTTT.

The chain joins TRBV2 to TRBJ2-5; a possible D gene is TRBD2 (5 bases). With the DNA end fitting TRBJ2-7 better, the J assignment may be wrong. Germline CDR1 and CDR2: SNHLY and FYNNEI. This CDR3 contains 15 residues. The CDR3: CASSEGLIGSGEQYF. DNA for the CDR3: TGTGCCAGCAGTGAAGGACTAATCGGGTCTGGCGAGCAGTACTTC.

The chain links TRBV6-1 to TRBJ2-7; 9 bases line up with TRBD2. Germline V CDR1 and CDR2: MNHNS, SASEGT. The V and J ends lost 5 bases and 9 bases, in that order; junction bases with no gene match: 5. The CDR3 loop spans 12 amino acids. CDR3 DNA: TGTGCCAGCAGTTTCCGTAGCGGGGGGCAGTACTTC. Translated, it gives CASSFRSGGQYF.

This chain uses TRBV4-1 with TRBJ2-7; D remains unclear. The CDR3 is made up of 15 amino acids. Trimming removed 0 bases at V and 3 bases at J, with 12 bases between. CDR1 MGHRA and CDR2 YSYEKL come from the germline V gene. The CDR3: CASSQELLRGYEQYF. Written as DNA, the CDR3 is TGCGCCAGCAGCCAAGAATTGCTCAGAGGCTACGAGCAGTACTTC.

This clone was recorded a few times. The rearrangement joins TRBV7-6 to TRBJ2-2; TRBD2 matches 12 bases. Trimming cost V 5 bases and J 5 bases; bases outside gene matches: 3. Looked up from germline, CDR1 is SGHVS and CDR2 is FNYEAQ. This CDR3 region has 15 residues. The CDR3 is CASSLGTSGTGELFF. The CDR3, as DNA: TGTGCCAGCAGCCTCGGGACTAGCGGGACCGGGGAGCTGTTTTTT.

The chain couples TRBV2 to TRBJ2-7; 11 bases align to TRBD2. V gave up 6 bases and J gave up 3 bases; unmatched junction bases: 4. CDR3 size: 14 residues. Germline V lookup: CDR1 SNHLY, CDR2 FYNNEI. CDR3 in amino acids: CASRASGGSYEQYF. CDR3 coding DNA: TGTGCCAGCAGGGCTAGCGGGGGGAGCTACGAGCAGTACTTC.